The T cell receptor beta chain described here comes from a study of CD8 T cells in ankylosing spondylitis (dated by TCRdb to the late 2010s). Context from the whole study: T cell receptor beta repertoires were profiled in healthy donors and ankylosing spondylitis patients so that disease-linked TCR variants could be found. The whole study cohort included roughly 110 healthy donors and 25 ankylosing spondylitis patients. Samples of peripheral blood were taken, and for ankylosing spondylitis patients, synovial fluid was collected as well. Overall results and qualifications from the work: Blood from ankylosing spondylitis patients appeared to be characterized by a TCR beta motif composed of eight or nine highly homologous amino acid variants. Some of the motif variants had been reported before in the synovial fluid and blood of reactive arthritis patients, a finding that suggests common disease-initiation mechanisms. The disease-linked clones were reported as significantly enriched in matched synovial fluid samples from ankylosing spondylitis patients. In peripheral blood, the disease-linked clones were found at relatively low frequencies and had a CD8+ phenotype.

V is cut back by 6 bases and J by 5 bases, with 10 bases in the junction unmatched. Its CDR3 holds 13 amino acids, cysteine through valine. Here the CDR3 DNA is all that survives: 39 bases in frame from base 1. CDR1 and CDR2, per the germline V gene (reference sequence), are DFQATT and SNEGSKA. In its sample, this clonotype was seen a few times. Its antigen is still unknown. It has no much larger one-base neighbor in the sample; base qualities were not kept. These reads were obtained on an Illumina HiSeq 2500. Quantitative 5'-RACE with molecular barcodes was the method used to prepare the TCR beta libraries. Regarding the original processing steps: Disease-linked TCR variants were identified with a new computational method built on a probabilistic model of VDJ rearrangement. The raw public reads went through TCRdb reprocessing: fastp at Q25, MiXCR clone calling, in-frame beta chains kept. For every CDR3 protein sequence, its rows merge into one entry that carries the most common genes and DNA. None of the V and J calls come from the authors' own analysis; TCRdb made them. The sample records tens of thousands of distinct CDR3 sequences, around 30% of which are singletons. The ten largest clones take up 55% to 75% of the sample.

The sequence derives from a male donor with ankylosing spondylitis or in good health (not recorded which). The sequenced sample consisted of blood, either unsorted or a sorted T cell fraction (not recorded which). This sequence uses TRBV20-1 and TRBJ2-7, with 7 bases matching TRBD1. The CDR3 region reads CSAERGQDDEQYV. In nucleotide form, the sequence is TGCAGTGCCGAACGCGGACAGGATGACGAGCAGTACGTC.